This T cell receptor beta chain was observed in a study of shared clonotypes between healthy human individuals. General study results and limits: Around 5.4% of naive CD4 clonotypes were common to a few donors. On the whole, naive subsets had larger estimated richness than memory subsets had. Inspection by rarefaction showed sorted-subset sequencing to be incomplete despite large depth.

Turning to this clone: Its antigen is not identified.

The CDR3 loop spans 15 amino acids. Per the germline V gene, CDR1 is SGHAT and CDR2 is FQNNGV. The ends lost 5 bases at V and 5 bases at J; junction bases unmatched: 7. Repertoires were generated with immunoSEQ multiplex PCR, while TCRdb's copy carries only in-frame clones and drops some. The sample contains millions of clones, about 92% of which appear only once. CD45RA-negative memory and CD45RA+ naive subsets were split from the CD4+ cells. The sequence was collected from a man between 18 and 29 years old in good health. The sequenced sample consisted of naive CD4+ T cells sorted from blood. Stated subset: CD45RA+ positively selected. This chain joins TRBV11-2 and TRBJ2-5; TRBD2 agrees at 11 bases. DNA for the CDR3: TGTGCCAGCAGCCCGCTAGCGGGGGGCCGGGAGACCCAGTACTTC. Encoded protein: CASSPLAGGRETQYF.